This T cell receptor (beta chain) was documented in a study of T cell responses to AZD1222 COVID-19 vaccine. The study's findings and limits: Only after the peak T cell response were repertoires sampled. Clonal diversity was possibly underestimated, and the donors were mostly white British, with more females. Only 6 or 7 AZD1222 recipients tested seropositive at baseline.

Pooling covered second doses at about 4 or about 12 weeks. V shed 4 bases and J shed 6 bases, with 9 bases lying between them. The length of the CDR3 is 12 residues. The V gene's germline CDR1 is SGHRS and CDR2 YFSETQ. Generated by immunoSEQ multiplex PCR, the TCRdb table keeps only in-frame clones and is missing some. Here the sample spans 120,000 to 150,000 clones, about nine tenths being singletons. The table lists this clone with a count of one. Its antigen is undetermined. The sequenced sample was peripheral blood, obtained 28 days after the second AZD1222 dose. The TCR comes from an adult who received the AZD1222 COVID-19 vaccine. This chain uses TRBV5-1 with TRBJ2-3; D is perhaps TRBD1 (5 bases). CDR3: CASSHNRDTQYF. CDR3 nucleotides: TGCGCCAGCAGCCATAACAGGGATACGCAGTATTTT.